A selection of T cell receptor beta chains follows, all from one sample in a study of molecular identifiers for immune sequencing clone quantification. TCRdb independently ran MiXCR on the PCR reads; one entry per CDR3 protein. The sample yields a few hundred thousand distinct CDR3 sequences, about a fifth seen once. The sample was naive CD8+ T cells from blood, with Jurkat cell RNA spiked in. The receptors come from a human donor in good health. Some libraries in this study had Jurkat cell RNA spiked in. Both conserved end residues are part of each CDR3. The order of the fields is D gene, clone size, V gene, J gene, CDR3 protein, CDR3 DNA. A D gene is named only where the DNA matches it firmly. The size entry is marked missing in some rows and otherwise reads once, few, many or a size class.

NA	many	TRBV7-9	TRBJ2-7	CASSPSAVYEQYF	TGTGCCAGCAGCCCATCGGCTGTCTACGAGCAGTACTTC
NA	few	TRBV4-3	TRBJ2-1	CASSPRGLEYNEQFF	TGCGCCAGCAGCCCCCGGGGACTCGAATACAATGAGCAGTTCTTC
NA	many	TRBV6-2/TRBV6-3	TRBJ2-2	CASRPILENTGELFF	TGTGCCAGCAGACCAATACTAGAGAACACCGGGGAGCTGTTTTTT
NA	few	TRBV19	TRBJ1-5	CASSIGIRGKYSNQPQHF	TGTGCCAGTAGTATAGGAATTCGGGGTAAATATAGCAATCAGCCCCAGCATTTT
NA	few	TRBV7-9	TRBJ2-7	CASSSPGEIHEQYF	TGTGCCAGCAGCTCCCCGGGGGAAATCCACGAGCAGTACTTC
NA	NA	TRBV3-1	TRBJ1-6	CASSQPIYREGAYNSPLHF	TGTGCCAGCAGCCAGCCGATTTACAGGGAAGGGGCCTATAATTCACCCCTCCACTTT
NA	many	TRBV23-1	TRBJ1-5	CASSLRRVGHQPQHF	TGCGCCAGCAGCCTACGCCGAGTTGGGCATCAGCCCCAGCATTTT
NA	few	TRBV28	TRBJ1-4	CASSFFGVNEKLFF	TGTGCCAGCAGTTTCTTTGGGGTTAATGAAAAACTGTTTTTT
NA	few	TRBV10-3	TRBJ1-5	CAISESSPNQPQHF	TGTGCCATCAGTGAGTCTAGCCCAAATCAGCCCCAGCATTTT
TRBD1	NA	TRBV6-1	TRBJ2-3	CASSDPTGDLTDTQYF	TGTGCCAGCAGTGACCCGACAGGGGACCTCACAGATACGCAGTATTTT
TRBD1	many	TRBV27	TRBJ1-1	CASSSLQGMNTEAFF	TGTGCCAGCAGTTCCCTACAGGGGATGAACACTGAAGCTTTCTTT
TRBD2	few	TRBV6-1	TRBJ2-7	CASSEESLAGYEQYF	TGTGCCAGCAGTGAAGAAAGTCTAGCGGGCTACGAGCAGTACTTC
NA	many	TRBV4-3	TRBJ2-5	CASSQGVSQETQYF	TGCGCCAGCAGCCAAGGAGTCAGCCAAGAGACCCAGTACTTC
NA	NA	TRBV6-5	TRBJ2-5	CANSYSRGIQYF	TGTGCCAACAGTTACTCGAGGGGTATCCAGTACTTC
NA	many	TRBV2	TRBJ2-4	CASSGGLENIQYF	TGTGCCAGCAGTGGCGGGCTGGAAAACATTCAGTACTTC
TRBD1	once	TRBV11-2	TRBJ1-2	CASSAGTDNGYTF	TGTGCCAGCAGCGCCGGGACAGACAATGGCTACACCTTC
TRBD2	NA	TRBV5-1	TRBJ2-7	CASSLDPSGTHEQYF	TGCGCCAGCAGCTTGGACCCTAGCGGAACCCACGAGCAGTACTTC
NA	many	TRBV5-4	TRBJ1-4	CASSSGLSANEKLFF	TGTGCCAGCAGCTCAGGATTATCGGCTAATGAAAAACTGTTTTTT
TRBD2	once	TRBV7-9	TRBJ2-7	CASGGEGRGNYEQYF	TGTGCCAGCGGCGGGGAGGGACGGGGAAACTACGAGCAGTACTTC
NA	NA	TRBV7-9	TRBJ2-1	CASSLEPLPNNEQFF	TGTGCCAGCAGCTTAGAGCCCCTCCCCAACAATGAGCAGTTCTTC
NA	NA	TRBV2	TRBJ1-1	CASGFQGLNTEAFF	TGTGCCAGCGGATTCCAGGGCCTGAACACTGAAGCTTTCTTT
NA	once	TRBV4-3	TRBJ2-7	CASSQGVSSYEQHF	TGCGCCAGCAGCCAAGGGGTAAGCTCCTACGAGCAGCACTTC
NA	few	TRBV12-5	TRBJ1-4	CASGFPGGVEKLFF	TGTGCTAGTGGTTTCCCCGGGGGCGTGGAAAAACTGTTTTTT
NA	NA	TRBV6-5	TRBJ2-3	CASNLAEESTDTQYF	TGTGCCAGCAACTTAGCGGAGGAGAGCACAGATACGCAGTATTTT
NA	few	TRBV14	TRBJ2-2	CASSQEGQLTGELFF	TGTGCCAGCAGCCAAGAAGGTCAACTCACCGGGGAGCTGTTTTTT
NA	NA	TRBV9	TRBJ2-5	CASSRLEGKETQYF	TGTGCCAGCAGCCGCCTGGAGGGGAAAGAGACCCAGTACTTC